These 7 T cell receptor beta chains came from one sample sequenced in a study of blood T cell repertoires in COVID-19. The table came from immunoSEQ multiplex PCR; TCRdb's copy has only in-frame clones and leaves some out. The table includes about 210,000 clones, approximately 85% detected once. The sequenced sample consisted of peripheral blood. Receptor source: a woman aged 50 to 60 with active or convalescent COVID-19.

Only a few counts were recorded for this clone. The J gene is TRBJ1-3, the V gene TRBV18, with 9 bases lining up with TRBD1. The CDR3 extends over 17 amino acids. Looked up from germline, CDR1 is KGHSH and CDR2 is LQKENI. The V gene end was trimmed by 6 bases and the J gene end by 0 bases; junction bases not matched to a gene: 9. CDR3 bases: TGTGCCAGCTCGCCGTCCGGGACAGGGTTCTCTGGAAACACCATATATTTT. Encoded protein: CASSPSGTGFSGNTIYF.

The chain combines TRBV9 with TRBJ1-6, with a possible D match to TRBD1 (5 bases). Trimming stripped 0 bases from V and 2 bases from J, with 12 bases between. Germline-derived CDR1 and CDR2 are SGDLS and YYNGEE. This CDR3 spans 17 amino acids. CDR3 nucleotides: TGTGCCAGCAGCGTAGCGGAGGGGAGGACCTATAATTCACCCCTCCACTTT. Translation gives CASSVAEGRTYNSPLHF.

This chain uses TRBV3-1 (or the pseudogene TRBV3-2) with TRBJ2-6, with D tentatively TRBD1 (5 bases). Trimming took off 1 base at V and 0 bases at J, with 7 bases between the two ends. CDR3 length: 16 amino acids. Germline V gene data show CDR1 as LGHDT and CDR2 as YNNKEL (reference sequence). CDR3: CASSQATASGANVLTF. CDR3 nucleotides: TGTGCCAGCAGCCAAGCGACAGCCTCTGGGGCCAACGTCCTGACTTTC.

The genes are TRBV6-5 and TRBJ1-1; D unresolved. CDR3 size: 14 residues. The germline V and J ends were trimmed by 6 bases and 3 bases, with 14 bases remaining between them. Germline assignment: CDR1 MNHEY and CDR2 SVGAGI. The CDR3 DNA follows: TGTGCCAGCAGGGGAGGAGGCGGGGACACTGAAGCTTTCTTT. This gives the protein CASRGGGGDTEAFF.

Sample share makes this clone medium-sized. The gene calls are TRBV4-1 and TRBJ1-2; 7 bases align to TRBD1. V shed 1 base and J 7 bases; nucleotides not matched to a gene: 9. The germline V gene has CDR1 MGHRA and CDR2 YSYEKL. The CDR3 spans 15 residues. The CDR3 DNA sequence: TGCGCCAGCAGCCAAGCAACAGGGGAAAAATCTGGCTACACCTTC. Translated: CASSQATGEKSGYTF.

The chain recombines TRBV5-1 with TRBJ1-2, with D perhaps matching TRBD1 (6 bases). Germline assignment: CDR1 SGHRS and CDR2 YFSETQ. Trimming cost V 1 base and J 4 bases, with 11 bases left between them. This CDR3 contains 14 residues. The DNA for the CDR3 is TGCGCCAGCAGCTTGAGTCTGACAGGCTATGGCTACACCTTC. Its translation is CASSLSLTGYGYTF.

Here the CDR3 reads CASSQSVVYGYTF. The DNA of the CDR3 is TGTGCCAGCAGCCAATCGGTGGTCTATGGCTACACCTTC. J is TRBJ1-2 and V is TRBV14, with D unclear. Deletions cut 2 bases from V and 4 bases from J, with 8 bases between. The CDR3 is made up of 13 amino acids. Germline lookup yields CDR1 SGHDN and CDR2 FVKESK.